The 3 T cell receptor beta chains in this list originate from one sample, sequenced in a study of shared T cell receptors in the human thymus. Measured with immunoSEQ multiplex PCR; TCRdb has only the in-frame clones, and not every one. This sample has about 380,000 clones, with about 95% found just once. Sequences were obtained from thymocytes. Receptors originate from a human donor.

The rearrangement uses TRBV27 and TRBJ2-3; 8 bases fit TRBD2. Germline lookup yields CDR1 MNHEY and CDR2 SMNVEV (reference sequence). V was pared by 1 base and J by 0 bases, with 3 bases of the junction left unmatched. The CDR3 sequence is 16 residues long. The CDR3 spells CASSLFGGGSTDTQYF. CDR3 nucleotides: TGTGCCAGCAGTTTATTTGGCGGGGGGAGCACAGATACGCAGTATTTT.

The rearrangement uses TRBV6-5 and TRBJ2-3, with 8 positions matching TRBD2. The V gene's germline CDR1 is MNHEY and CDR2 SVGAGI. The CDR3 consists of 15 residues. The trim removed 6 bases at V and 1 base at J, leaving 6 bases unmatched. CDR3 sequence (DNA): TGTGCCAGCAGCCCCGGGGGGGGTGGCACAGATACGCAGTATTTT. This codes for CASSPGGGGTDTQYF.

The gene calls are TRBV4-1 and TRBJ2-2; 9 nucleotides line up with TRBD1. The CDR3 covers 12 residues. CDR1 and CDR2 from the germline V gene are MGHRA and YSYEKL. V dropped 4 bases and J dropped 11; count of bases not matched to a gene: 2. CDR3 protein: CASSPGQGELFF. The CDR3 nucleotides read TGCGCCAGCAGCCCGGGACAGGGAGAGCTGTTTTTT.